The next 5 T cell receptor beta chains were all read from a single sample in a study of T cells expressing NK-cell markers. TCRdb re-called the 5' RACE reads and catalogs CDR3 proteins one per entry, DNA excluded. This table holds approximately 550,000 distinct CDR3 sequences. What was sequenced was blood T cells: a sorted CD56 or NKG2C T cell subset, CD4+ or CD8+ T cells, or bulk PBMC T cells (not recorded which). The receptors shown here come from a man between 18 and 35 years old in good health.

V is TRBV7-2 and J is TRBJ2-3; without DNA, the TCRdb call of TRBD2 cannot be checked. This CDR3 has 13 residues. The germline gives CDR1 SGHTA, CDR2 FQGNSA. The CDR3 region is CASKSGRADTQYF.

The chain combines TRBV20-1 with TRBJ2-7; TCRdb's D call of TRBD2 is untestable without DNA. Germline values: CDR1 DFQATT, CDR2 SNEGSKA (reference sequence). This CDR3 contains 14 residues. The chain's CDR3 is CSASGLAGLLEQYF.

The rearrangement links TRBV12-3 or TRBV12-4 to TRBJ2-1; TCRdb reports TRBD1, a call that lacks DNA to check it against. This CDR3 spans 15 amino acids. CDR3 loop: CASSQGWVGRNEQFF.

The chain employs TRBV15 and TRBJ2-2; with no DNA, the TCRdb D assignment of TRBD2 cannot be verified. Germline CDR1 LNHNV, CDR2 YYDKDF (reference sequence). This CDR3 comprises 13 residues. The CDR3: CATSTPNTGELFF.

The J gene is TRBJ1-5, the V gene TRBV28. There are 12 residues in the CDR3. Germline V gives CDR1 MDHEN, CDR2 SYDVKM. CDR3 residues: CASSLWGGAQHF.